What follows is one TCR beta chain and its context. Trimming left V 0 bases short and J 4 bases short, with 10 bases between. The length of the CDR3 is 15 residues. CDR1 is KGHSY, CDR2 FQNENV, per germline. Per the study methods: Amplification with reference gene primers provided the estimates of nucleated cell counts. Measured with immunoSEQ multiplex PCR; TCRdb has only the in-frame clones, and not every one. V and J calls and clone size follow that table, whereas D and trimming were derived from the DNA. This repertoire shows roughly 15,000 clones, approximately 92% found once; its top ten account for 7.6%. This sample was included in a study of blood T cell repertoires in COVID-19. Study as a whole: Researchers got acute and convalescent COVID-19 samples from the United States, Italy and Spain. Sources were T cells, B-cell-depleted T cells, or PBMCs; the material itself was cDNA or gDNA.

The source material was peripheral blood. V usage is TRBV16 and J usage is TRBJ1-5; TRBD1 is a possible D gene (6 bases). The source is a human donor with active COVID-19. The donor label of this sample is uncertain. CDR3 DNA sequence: TGTGCCAGCAGCCAATCGATCACAGGGAATCAGCCCCAGCATTTT. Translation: CASSQSITGNQPQHF.